The 6 T cell receptor beta chains below all came from one sample that was sequenced in a study of blood T cell repertoires in COVID-19. The assay was immunoSEQ multiplex PCR, and TCRdb's table has in-frame clones only and misses some. This sample has 65,000 to 70,000 clones, with 86% found just once. Sequencing was carried out using peripheral blood. These receptors were obtained from a woman aged 60-75 years with acute or convalescent COVID-19.

The rearrangement uses TRBV18 and TRBJ2-5, with 9 bases identical to TRBD2. Germline V gene lookup returns CDR1 KGHSH and CDR2 LQKENI. With V trimmed by 6 bases and J by 4 bases, 3 bases remained unmatched. This CDR3 has 13 amino acids. The CDR3 region has the DNA TGTGCCAGCTCCACGGGACTAGCAGAGACCCAGTACTTC. This sequence encodes CASSTGLAETQYF.

The chain recombines TRBV27 with TRBJ2-7; TRBD1 is a possible D gene (6 bases). CDR1 and CDR2 (germline): MNHEY, SMNVEV (reference sequence). Trimming left V 6 bases short and J 6 bases short, with 15 bases between. The CDR3 is 13 residues long. This chain's CDR3 is CASRLKQGFEQYF. The CDR3 DNA sequence: TGTGCCAGCAGATTAAAACAGGGTTTCGAGCAGTACTTC.

The chain employs TRBV29-1 and TRBJ1-1; D might be TRBD1 (5 bases). Trimming removed 4 bases from V and 4 bases from J, with 7 bases in between. Germline CDR1 and CDR2: SQVTM and ANQGSEA. The CDR3 sequence is 11 residues long. Here the CDR3 reads CSVAGITEAFF. For the CDR3, the DNA is TGCAGCGTTGCAGGGATCACTGAAGCTTTCTTT.

In this sample, this clone turned up a few times. V usage is TRBV5-6 and J usage is TRBJ1-2; 7 nucleotides match TRBD1. V was pared by 7 bases and J by 3 bases, with 12 bases of the junction left unmatched. Germline loops: CDR1 SGHDT, CDR2 YYEEEE. This CDR3 has 15 amino acids. DNA for the CDR3: TGTGCCAGCCTCTTGGGGTCGACAGGGTACTATGGCTACACCTTC. Translated, it gives CASLLGSTGYYGYTF.

The chain uses TRBV10-3 and TRBJ1-2, with 7 bases matching TRBD1. CDR1 and CDR2 (germline): ENHRY, SYGVKD. The CDR3 runs 13 residues. V lost 5 bases, J lost 4 bases, and 4 bases stayed unmatched. CDR3 loop: CAISTDRIYGYTF. Here the CDR3 DNA reads TGTGCCATCAGTACGGACAGGATCTATGGCTACACCTTC.

CDR3 DNA: TGTGCCACCAGCAGAGATCTACGACAGGGAGGTTCGGGCTACACCTTC. As protein: CATSRDLRQGGSGYTF. The chain links TRBV15 to TRBJ1-2; 7 bases match TRBD1. J lost 8 bases, V lost 0 bases, and 12 bases had no gene match. CDR3 size: 16 residues. CDR1 LNHNV and CDR2 YYDKDF come from the germline V gene (reference sequence). Filled out from reference TRBV15 and TRBJ1-2, the complete variable domain reads DAMVIQNPRYQVTQFGKPVTLSCSQTLNHNVMYWYQQKSSQAPKLLFHYYDKDFNNEADTPDNFQSRRPNTSFCFLDIRSPGLGDTAMYLCATSRDLRQGGSGYTFGSGTRLTVV.